This T cell receptor beta chain derives from a study of T cell responses to AZD1222 COVID-19 vaccine. The overall study: Pooled in the analysis were second doses at about 4 or about 12 weeks. Findings and limits, study-wide: Seropositive status at baseline applied to only five or six AZD1222 recipients.

Germline V lookup: CDR1 KGHSH, CDR2 LQKENI. V lost 3 bases to trimming and J lost 2 bases, with 4 bases between them. The CDR3 covers 12 residues. This clone was counted only a few times. The antigen remains undetermined. TCRdb's copy holds only in-frame clones and misses some; the assay was immunoSEQ multiplex PCR. The sample holds about 150,000 clones, about 92% seen once. The TCR sequence derives from an adult in good health. The sample in question was peripheral blood, obtained on day 0 of AZD1222 vaccination. The chain couples TRBV18 to TRBJ2-5; D gene unclear. CDR3 loop: CASSPIQETQYF. For the CDR3, the DNA is TGTGCCAGCTCACCGATACAAGAGACCCAGTACTTC.